The present entry profiles one T cell receptor (beta chain) with its context. This record comes from a study of T cell changes during pregnancy in multiple sclerosis. Germline V CDR1 and CDR2: LGHNA, YSLEER. CDR3 length: 15 amino acids. Trimming took 2 bases from V and 5 from J, leaving 13 bases between them. Data came from immunoSEQ multiplex PCR; TCRdb stores just in-frame clones and leaves some out. The table has roughly 100,000 clones, 90% to 95% seen once. The receptor was isolated from a female donor in good health, enrolled as a control in a pregnancy study. Here the sequenced sample was peripheral blood, taken after pregnancy. The J gene is TRBJ2-1, the V gene TRBV4-3; D may be TRBD1 (6 bases). The DNA for the CDR3 is TGCGCCAGCAGCCAAATTCAGGGGACCCACAATGAGCAGTTCTTC. Protein sequence: CASSQIQGTHNEQFF.